This is a list of T cell receptor beta chains from one sample in a study of cytomegalovirus exposure and HLA in healthy donors. Only in-frame clones appear in the TCRdb table, and some are missing; sequencing was by immunoSEQ multiplex PCR. The sample lists under 150,000 clones; about 84% were seen once. Sequenced input: PBMCs. These receptors were taken from a middle-aged man in good health and CMV-seronegative. The CDR3 runs from the conserved cysteine through the conserved F or W. Each record gives: J gene, D gene, V gene, clone size, CDR3 DNA, CDR3 protein. The D gene is left open where the match is weak. The size of a clone is reported for some rows only, either as once, few or many, or as a class for expanded clones.

j_call: TRBJ1-1
d_call: -
v_call: TRBV5-1
clone_size: few
cdr3_nt: TGCGCCAGCAGCCCCCAAGAGGGGGACACTGAAGCTTTCTTT
cdr3_aa: CASSPQEGDTEAFF

j_call: TRBJ2-5
d_call: TRBD2
v_call: TRBV18
clone_size: -
cdr3_nt: TGTGCCAGCTCACCAGGACTAGCGGTGGGAAAAGAGACCCAGTACTTC
cdr3_aa: CASSPGLAVGKETQYF

j_call: TRBJ1-1
d_call: -
v_call: TRBV6-5
clone_size: -
cdr3_nt: TGTGCCAGCAGACCACAGGGTTTTGAAGAAGCTTTCTTT
cdr3_aa: CASRPQGFEEAFF

j_call: TRBJ1-2
d_call: -
v_call: TRBV29-1
clone_size: once
cdr3_nt: TGCAGCGTTGAAACAGGTACTAACTATGGCTACACCTTC
cdr3_aa: CSVETGTNYGYTF

j_call: TRBJ2-1
d_call: TRBD2
v_call: TRBV10-1
clone_size: -
cdr3_nt: TGCGCCAGCAGTAAGACTAGCGGGAGGGTTTACAATGAGCAGTTCTTC
cdr3_aa: CASSKTSGRVYNEQFF

j_call: TRBJ2-1
d_call: TRBD1
v_call: TRBV14
clone_size: -
cdr3_nt: TGTGCCAGCCGTCCGGAGACAGGGAACAATGAGCAGTTCTTC
cdr3_aa: CASRPETGNNEQFF

j_call: TRBJ2-5
d_call: -
v_call: TRBV18
clone_size: -
cdr3_nt: TGTGCCAGCTCACCACCGGGCGCGACCCAAGAGACCCAGTACTTC
cdr3_aa: CASSPPGATQETQYF

j_call: TRBJ1-2
d_call: -
v_call: TRBV18
clone_size: -
cdr3_nt: TGTGCCAGCTCCCCCGGGAGGGCCAACTATGGCTACACCTTC
cdr3_aa: CASSPGRANYGYTF

j_call: TRBJ2-1
d_call: TRBD2
v_call: TRBV19
clone_size: once
cdr3_nt: TGTGCCAGTAGTATAAAGCTAGCGGCTTACAATGAGCAGTTCTTC
cdr3_aa: CASSIKLAAYNEQFF

j_call: TRBJ2-2
d_call: -
v_call: TRBV9
clone_size: -
cdr3_nt: TGTGCCAGCAAGGAGAAACAGGCCGGGGAGCTGTTTTTT
cdr3_aa: CASKEKQAGELFF

j_call: TRBJ1-4
d_call: TRBD1
v_call: TRBV28
clone_size: -
cdr3_nt: TGTGCCAGCAGTTTCCGGGACAGGGTTAATGAAAAACTGTTTTTT
cdr3_aa: CASSFRDRVNEKLFF

j_call: TRBJ2-1
d_call: -
v_call: TRBV11-2
clone_size: -
cdr3_nt: TGTGCCAGCACCTTAAGTGAGGGGACTCGATTGAACAATGAGCAGTTCTTC
cdr3_aa: CASTLSEGTRLNNEQFF

j_call: TRBJ2-3
d_call: -
v_call: TRBV6-4
clone_size: few
cdr3_nt: TGTGCCAGCAGTGACGGCGGGGTTAGCACAGATACGCAGTATTTT
cdr3_aa: CASSDGGVSTDTQYF

j_call: TRBJ1-4
d_call: -
v_call: TRBV2
clone_size: -
cdr3_nt: TGTGCCAGCAGTGAGATTCAGTCAAATGAAAAACTGTTTTTT
cdr3_aa: CASSEIQSNEKLFF

j_call: TRBJ2-4
d_call: TRBD1
v_call: TRBV27
clone_size: -
cdr3_nt: TGTGCCAGCAGTTCAGACAGGGCGTACATTCAGTACTTC
cdr3_aa: CASSSDRAYIQYF

j_call: TRBJ2-5
d_call: TRBD1
v_call: TRBV29-1
clone_size: -
cdr3_nt: TGCAGCGTTGACGGGGGAACAGGGGGTGAGACCCAGTACTTC
cdr3_aa: CSVDGGTGGETQYF

j_call: TRBJ2-5
d_call: TRBD1
v_call: TRBV5-1
clone_size: -
cdr3_nt: TGCGCCAGCAGCACCGGGACAGGGACAGAGACCCAGTACTTC
cdr3_aa: CASSTGTGTETQYF

j_call: TRBJ2-1
d_call: TRBD2
v_call: TRBV5-6
clone_size: -
cdr3_nt: TGTGCCAGCAGCGGGGGACTAGCGGGGGTCGCCAATGAGCAGTTCTTC
cdr3_aa: CASSGGLAGVANEQFF

j_call: TRBJ1-1
d_call: TRBD1
v_call: TRBV6-5
clone_size: once
cdr3_nt: TGTGCCAGCAGTTTGGACAGGGGGCTAACTAGGACTGAAGCTTTCTTT
cdr3_aa: CASSLDRGLTRTEAFF